This T cell receptor beta chain was captured in a study of T-cell reconstitution after alpha-beta-depleted transplantation in children. Study-wide points: Roughly two months post-transplant, alpha-beta T cells reportedly originated from several hundred graft clones that had expanded. TCRbeta diversity was high at day 60 in some patients (a result of surviving recipient T cells and thymic progenitors). Most T-cell counts and diversity one year after the transplant came from T cells that were newly produced.

This clonotype was recorded at least ten times. Its specificity is not known. The library targeted TCRbeta and was prepared with unique molecular identifiers. MiXCR, applied by TCRdb to the PCR reads, yields one record per CDR3 protein. The table has some 450,000 distinct CDR3 sequences, around two fifths seen once; the top ten hold under 35%. This TCR was recovered from a girl aged 2-9 years with aplastic anemia, due to receive a stem cell transplant. The sample consisted of PBMCs, taken before TCRalphabeta/CD19-depleted stem cell transplant.

CDR3 sequence (DNA): TGTGCCAGCAGCGTAGGGGCAGGGAGTAATACGGAGACCCAGTACTTC. This encodes CASSVGAGSNTETQYF. This rearrangement joins TRBV9 to TRBJ2-5; D may be TRBD1 or TRBD2 (5 bases each). Germline V CDR1 and CDR2: SGDLS, YYNGEE. There are 16 residues in the CDR3. V lost 0 bases and J lost 5, with 17 bases in between.